What follows describes a single TCR beta chain. Its antigen remains unidentified. These data belong to a study of long-term antiretroviral therapy in people with HIV. Findings of the study overall: Within the repertoire, clones expanded before ART were dominant at all time points. Blood collection from the mid-2000s to the late 2010s possibly occurred under older ART regimens. The range of CDR3 lengths in HIV repertoires proved narrower than that found in controls.

Every one of the participants with HIV received treatment in the United States. The assay used was immunoSEQ (version v3.0), run at survey level. The repertoire was sequenced with immunoSEQ multiplex PCR; TCRdb's copy has only in-frame clones and lacks some. The table includes 30,000 to 40,000 clones, 65% to 90% detected once. This specimen consisted of unsorted PBMCs, obtained about 3.4 years after starting antiretroviral therapy. The receptor comes from a man aged 18 to 30 with HIV.

CDR3 loop: CASSPTSRERDTQYF. The DNA of the CDR3 is TGTGCCAGCTCACCGACTAGCCGAGAGAGGGATACGCAGTATTTT. V gene TRBV2 combines with J gene TRBJ2-3, with 7 bases lining up with TRBD2. The V gene end was trimmed by 8 bases and the J gene end by 6 bases; junction bases not matched to a gene: 14. The CDR3 is 15 amino acids. Germline V CDR1 and CDR2: SNHLY, FYNNEI.